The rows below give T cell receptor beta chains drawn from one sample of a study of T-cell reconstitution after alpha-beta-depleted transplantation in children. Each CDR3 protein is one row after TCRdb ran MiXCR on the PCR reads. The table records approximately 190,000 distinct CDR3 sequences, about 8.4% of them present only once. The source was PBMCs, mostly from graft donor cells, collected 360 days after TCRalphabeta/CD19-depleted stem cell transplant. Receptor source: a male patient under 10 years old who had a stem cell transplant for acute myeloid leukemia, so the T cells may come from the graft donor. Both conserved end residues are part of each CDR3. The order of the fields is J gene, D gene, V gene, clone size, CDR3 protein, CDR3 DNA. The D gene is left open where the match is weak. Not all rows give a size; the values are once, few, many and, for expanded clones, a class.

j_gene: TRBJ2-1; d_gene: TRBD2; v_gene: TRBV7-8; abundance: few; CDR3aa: CASSARTSGALSNEQFF; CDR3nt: TGTGCCAGCAGCGCACGGACTAGCGGGGCCCTCTCCAATGAGCAGTTCTTC
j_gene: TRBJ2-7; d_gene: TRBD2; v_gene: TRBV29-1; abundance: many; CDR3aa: CSVERLAGSEQYF; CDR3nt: TGCAGCGTTGAAAGGCTAGCGGGGAGCGAGCAGTACTTC
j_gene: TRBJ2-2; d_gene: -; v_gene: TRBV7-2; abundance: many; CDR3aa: CASSFYSGLANTGELFF; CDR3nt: TGTGCCAGCAGCTTCTACTCGGGACTTGCGAACACCGGGGAGCTGTTTTTT
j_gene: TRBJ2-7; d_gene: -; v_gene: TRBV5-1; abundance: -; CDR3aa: CASFSGPSYEQYF; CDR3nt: TGCGCCAGCTTTTCAGGGCCCTCCTACGAGCAGTACTTC
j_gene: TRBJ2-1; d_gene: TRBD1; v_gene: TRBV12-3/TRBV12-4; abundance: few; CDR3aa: CASRRTGGQNEQFF; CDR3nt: TGTGCCAGCAGGCGTACAGGGGGTCAGAATGAGCAGTTCTTC
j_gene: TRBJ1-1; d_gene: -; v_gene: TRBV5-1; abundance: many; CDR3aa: CASSYRGTEAFF; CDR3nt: TGCGCCAGCAGTTATAGGGGCACTGAAGCTTTCTTT
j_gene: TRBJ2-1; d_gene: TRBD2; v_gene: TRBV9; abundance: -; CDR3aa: CASSASGRGVYNEQFF; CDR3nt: TGTGCCAGCAGCGCTAGCGGGAGGGGTGTCTACAATGAGCAGTTCTTC
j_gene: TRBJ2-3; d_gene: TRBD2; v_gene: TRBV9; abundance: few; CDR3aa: CASSLAGEITDTQYF; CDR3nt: TGTGCCAGCAGCCTAGCGGGAGAGATCACAGATACGCAGTATTTT
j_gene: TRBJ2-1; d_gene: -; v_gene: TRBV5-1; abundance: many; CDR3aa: CASSLEQGTYNEQFF; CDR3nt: TGCGCCAGCAGCTTGGAACAGGGAACCTACAATGAGCAGTTCTTC
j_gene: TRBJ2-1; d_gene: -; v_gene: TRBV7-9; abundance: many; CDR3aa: CASSLRRSSYNEQFF; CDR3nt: TGTGCCAGCAGCTTAAGGAGGAGCTCCTACAATGAGCAGTTCTTC